The T cell receptor beta chain under discussion was sequenced for a study of blood T cell repertoires in COVID-19. There are 15 residues in the CDR3. V lost 4 bases and J lost 0, with 10 bases in between. CDR1 and CDR2 (germline): MGHRA, YSYEKL. Assay: immunoSEQ multiplex PCR; the TCRdb copy retains only in-frame clones and omits some. The sample consists of about 82,000 clones, around four fifths of them appearing once. J is TRBJ2-4 and V is TRBV4-1; tentative D call: TRBD1 (5 bases). This sequence originates from a man of 80 years or more with active or convalescent COVID-19. Sequencing was done on a sample of peripheral blood. CDR3 residues: CASSPRELAKNIQYF. CDR3 DNA sequence: TGCGCCAGCAGCCCCAGGGAATTAGCCAAAAACATTCAGTACTTC.